The T cell receptor (beta chain) under discussion was sequenced for a study of cytomegalovirus exposure and HLA in healthy donors (dated by TCRdb to about 2017). Study-wide context: An earlier analysis of several hundred of the donors reported roughly 300 Gb of sequence data and 100 million to 120 million unique TCR beta sequences obtained from about 200 million T cells. An early release covering about 600 HLA-typed donors comprised approximately 300 gigabases of sequencing data and tens of millions of unique TCR sequences. Of the roughly 400 genotyped donors, roughly 80% fell in the genetic ancestry cluster associated with self-reported Caucasian donors. The aim of the study was to test whether cataloging public T cell receptors could identify signatures of past pathogen exposure. Using immunosequencing, the study profiled T cell repertoires from around 670 subjects and related those repertoires to cytomegalovirus serostatus. In addition to the first cohort of around 670 subjects, a separate validation cohort of around 110 different subjects was used. The study combined high-throughput TCR immunosequencing, statistical association of individual TCRs with disease status, and machine learning to predict cytomegalovirus infection status. A later analysis re-examined previously published TCR beta repertoires from around 670 donors and added high-resolution HLA genotyping to investigate patterns of TCR occurrence. The later analysis used no new phenotypic data to find candidate immune exposures, relying instead on TCR beta sequences and their occurrence across donors. An earlier analysis of several hundred of the donors applied high-throughput TCR beta sequencing to assess whether each TCR beta V gene segment acted as functional or pseudogenic. Donor age, sex, ethnicity and CMV serostatus were compiled alongside the repertoire data. In a later genetic analysis, genome-wide SNP genotypes for about three fifths of the roughly 670 donors were used, and that subset was treated as a discovery cohort. Every repertoire in the discovery cohort had been generated on one and the same sequencing platform. HLA typing included class I and class II loci at four-digit resolution. Typing coverage differed by locus: A, B, C, DRB1 and DQB1 were typed in roughly 629-640 donors, DQA1 in 500 to 550, DPA1 in nearly 610, and DPB1 in just under 480. Roughly five DR-DQ haplotypes were handled as single units for association and clustering because linkage in the cohort was strong. Across some 400 genotyped donors of the cohort, an average of roughly 250,000 unique TCR beta nucleotide sequences per donor were sequenced, and roughly 20% of those sequences were non-productive. The study at large found these results: According to a later analysis, TCR association rates differed among HLA loci, with DRB1 alleles showing the most associated TCRs and HLA-C alleles showing the fewest. Immune exposure information for the cohort was limited to CMV serostatus. Only TCR beta chains were sequenced in this cohort, and the absence of alpha or paired-chain data limited detectable features. Sequencing depth was assumed to be roughly uniform across donors in the presence/absence analyses, though that assumption may not hold. A cluster of highly shared sequence variants was judged likely to be a technical artifact of the sequencing pipeline. HLA typing was unavailable for some donors at each locus, so association tests used only the typed subset. Correlated functional status among segregating V segments might reflect linkage disequilibrium, but an unknown experimental factor could not be ruled out. Compared with the roughly 600-donor mean, donors in an Asian-associated ancestry cluster had fewer N-insertions in productive TCRs, according to a later genetic analysis. A few of the identified cytomegalovirus-associated TCR beta chains were confirmed in vitro to be specific for cytomegalovirus antigens. A later genetic analysis associated a missense DCLRE1C variant with V-gene and J-gene trimming of TCR beta chains, and an independent cohort replicated the association. In the study, 150 to 200 TCR beta chains were listed as associated with cytomegalovirus. The classifier was reported to diagnose cytomegalovirus status with high specificity and sensitivity in both the original and validation cohorts. A later analysis found that HLA-associated TCR beta chains were more clonally expanded and had lower generation probabilities than equally common non-associated chains. In an earlier analysis of 587 of the donors, most TCR beta V segments appeared in productive rearrangements about 87% or about 30% of the time, broadly matching IMGT annotations. Across donors, most TCR sequences were observed very rarely, whereas some public TCRs were present in many individuals. A further reported finding was that TCR beta sequences accurately predicted the HLA-A and HLA-B alleles for most subjects in the first cohort. According to a later analysis, most CMV-associated TCR beta chains appeared to be HLA-restricted, and the HLA associations seemed to be driven largely by CMV exposure. A later analysis associated 15,000 to 20,000 TCR beta sequences with specific HLA alleles at a false discovery rate of 0.05. According to the authors, the approach could potentially be generalized to other disease states and immunological phenotypes. According to a later analysis, parvovirus B19, influenza, CMV and Epstein-Barr virus appeared linked to several top co-occurrence clusters. The earlier analysis of approximately 560 of the donors excluded approximately 17 rarely observed V segments, including chromosome 9 orphons, because counts were too low. Strong co-occurrence of HLA alleles, especially DR and DQ, made assigning TCR associations to individual alleles difficult.

The cohort comprised 550 to 700 healthy bone marrow donors. At the time of sampling, every cohort member was nominally healthy, though immune exposures that went unrecorded were likely present. The donor was CMV seronegative and was included in the group of over 300 seronegative cohort members. Every donor gave a peripheral blood sample, and the peripheral blood mononuclear cells from that sample were used for TCR beta sequencing. Genomic DNA was extracted from the blood cell samples with the Qiagen DNeasy Blood Extraction Kit. Points on this clone: The clone's antigen remains unknown.

Libraries were built with the immunoSEQ multiplex PCR assay. A mixture of 60 forward primers for TCR Vbeta segments and 13 reverse primers for TCR Jbeta segments was used in the multiplex PCR. Amplification of the CDR3 region of rearranged TCR beta genes was performed with a multiplex PCR assay on genomic DNA. The amplified TCR beta libraries were sequenced on the Illumina HiSeq System as 87-base-pair reads. In the source study's methods: A later analysis tallied tens of millions of unique TCR beta chains across the 550 to 850 repertoires, and approximately 9.9 million of those chains were shared by two or more donors. To remove PCR and sequencing errors, raw reads were error-corrected and collapsed into unique sequences using a nearest-neighbor algorithm that merged closely related sequences. CDR3 sequences were aligned to IMGT reference sequences to assign V, D and J gene segments. Each retained sequence needed at least a six-nucleotide match to both a V gene segment and a J gene segment. Rearrangements were called productive when the CDR3 lacked stop codons and stayed in frame with V and J; all others were non-productive. Following IMGT convention, CDR3 was defined as the stretch from the second conserved V-encoded cysteine to the conserved J-encoded phenylalanine. In an earlier analysis of 587 of the donors, sequences lacking an unambiguous match to a single V gene segment were excluded. An earlier analysis of several hundred of the donors classified V segments as functional when productive rearrangements were above 56.7% and as segregating when the standard deviation between donors was above 5%. A statistical classification framework was built for diagnosing cytomegalovirus status from the catalog of TCR beta chain sequences. In a later analysis, TCR nucleotide sequences were compared against IMGT/GENE-DB human TR gene sequences so that V and J genes could be assigned. A later analysis assigned CDR3 sequences and most-parsimonious VDJ recombination scenarios with the TCRdist pipeline. In a later analysis, each TCR beta chain was defined by its CDR3 amino acid sequence together with its V-gene family, and reads lacking a unique V-gene family were excluded. In a later analysis, 450 to 600 highly shared, low-generation-probability nucleotide sequences were removed to address suspected cross-contamination and a sequencing artifact. In a later analysis, a clonal expansion index was calculated for each public chain from normalized within-repertoire ranks of inferred template counts. Generation probabilities in a later analysis came from a VDJ recombination model fitted to out-of-frame rearrangements, and those results were checked against IGoR. Hypergeometric tests were used in a later analysis to score TCR-TCR, TCR-HLA and TCR-CMV co-occurrence, with a repertoire-size bias correction applied to the TCR pairs. False discovery rates were estimated in a later analysis by permuting HLA or CMV assignments 20 times. In a later analysis, co-occurring TCRs were grouped using DBSCAN, and TCRdist sequence similarity was added for clustering within HLA-allele-positive subsets. For co-occurrence clustering, repertoires with fewer than 30,000 or more than 120,000 public chains were excluded, along with five repertoires with anomalous nucleotide sharing. TCRdb re-hosts the immuneACCESS table, in-frame sequences only. Its copies lack some clones; in the studies checked, an unresolved V gene accounts for under half of them, and the cause for the rest is not known. That table is the source of V, J and clone size, and D and trimming were worked out from the DNA. This sample's clone table shows 150,000 to 200,000 clones. The ten largest clonotypes hold 6.5% of the sample.

Sequencing was carried out using PBMCs. This receptor was obtained from a man aged 25-45 years in good health and CMV-seronegative.

CDR3 protein: CASSTGQTVGPQHF. The DNA sequence is as follows: TGTGCCAGCAGCACGGGACAGACTGTTGGGCCCCAGCATTTT. The rearrangement joined TRBV6-5 to TRBJ1-5, with 7 bases aligning to TRBD1. The CDR3 starts with the cysteine, ends with the phenylalanine, and has 14 residues. This entry keeps only the CDR3 DNA: 42 bases, framed from base 1. CDR1 and CDR2 are drawn from the germline V gene: MNHEY, SVGAGI. Germline trimming amounts to 6 bases on V and 9 bases on J, with 11 as the count of junction bases outside the gene matches.